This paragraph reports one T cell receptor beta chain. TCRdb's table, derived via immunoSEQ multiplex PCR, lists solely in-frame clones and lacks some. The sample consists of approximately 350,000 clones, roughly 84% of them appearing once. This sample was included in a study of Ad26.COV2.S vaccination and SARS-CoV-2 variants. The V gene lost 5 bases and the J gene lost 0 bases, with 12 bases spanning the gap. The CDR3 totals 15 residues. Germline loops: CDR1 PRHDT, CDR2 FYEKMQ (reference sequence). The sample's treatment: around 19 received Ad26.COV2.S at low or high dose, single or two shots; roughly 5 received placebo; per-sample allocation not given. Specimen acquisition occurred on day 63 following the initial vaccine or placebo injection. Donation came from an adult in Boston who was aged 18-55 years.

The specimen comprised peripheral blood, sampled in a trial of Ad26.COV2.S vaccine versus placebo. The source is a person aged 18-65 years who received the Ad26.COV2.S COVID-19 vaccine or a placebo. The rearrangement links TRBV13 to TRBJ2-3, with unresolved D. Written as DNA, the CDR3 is TGTGCCAGCAGCGTCCGGGCCGTAAGCACAGATACGCAGTATTTT. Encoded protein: CASSVRAVSTDTQYF.